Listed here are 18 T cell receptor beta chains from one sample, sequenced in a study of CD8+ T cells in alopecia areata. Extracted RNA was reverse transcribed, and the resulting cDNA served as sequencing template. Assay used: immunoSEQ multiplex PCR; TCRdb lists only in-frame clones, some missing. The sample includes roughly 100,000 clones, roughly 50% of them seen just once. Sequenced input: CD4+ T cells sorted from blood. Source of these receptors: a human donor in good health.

Written as DNA, the CDR3 is TGCAGCGTTGAAGTTAACGGGAGATGGGGAGAGACCCAGTACTTC. Residues: CSVEVNGRWGETQYF. V is TRBV29-1 and J is TRBJ2-5, with D possibly matching TRBD2 (6 bases). The CDR3 runs 15 residues. In germline, CDR1 is SQVTM, CDR2 ANQGSEA. V shed 1 base and J shed 4 bases, with 16 bases lying between them.

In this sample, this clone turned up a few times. CDR3 bases: TGTGCCAGCAGCTTAGCGCAAGCGGACGGTGGCTACACCTTC. Its protein is CASSLAQADGGYTF. V usage is TRBV7-9 and J usage is TRBJ1-2; no definite D call. CDR3 length equals 14 residues. V lost 0 bases to trimming and J lost 7 bases, with 12 bases between them. From germline, CDR1 is SEHNR and CDR2 FQNEAQ (reference sequence).

The CDR3, as DNA: TGTGCCAGCAGTCCCAGACTAGCGGGGGGCCTGTACCAAGAGACCCAGTACTTC. Amino acids: CASSPRLAGGLYQETQYF. J is TRBJ2-5 and V is TRBV27; 13 positions match TRBD2. This CDR3 has 18 residues. Germline trimming cut 5 bases from V and 0 bases from J; bases unmatched to any gene: 9. The germline V gene encodes CDR1 MNHEY and CDR2 SMNVEV (reference sequence).

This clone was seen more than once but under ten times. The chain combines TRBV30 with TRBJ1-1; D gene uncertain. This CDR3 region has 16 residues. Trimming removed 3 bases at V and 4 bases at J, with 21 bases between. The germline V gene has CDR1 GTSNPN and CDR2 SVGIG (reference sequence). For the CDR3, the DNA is TGTGCCTGGAGGAATTCCGAGGGAACCCTGAGCACTGAAGCTTTCTTT. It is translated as CAWRNSEGTLSTEAFF. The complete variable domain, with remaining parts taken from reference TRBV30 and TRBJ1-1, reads SQTIHQWPATLVQPVGSPLSLECTVEGTSNPNLYWYRQAAGRGLQLLFYSVGIGQISSEVPQNLSASRPQDRQFILSSKKLLLSDSGFYLCAWRNSEGTLSTEAFFGQGTRLTVV.

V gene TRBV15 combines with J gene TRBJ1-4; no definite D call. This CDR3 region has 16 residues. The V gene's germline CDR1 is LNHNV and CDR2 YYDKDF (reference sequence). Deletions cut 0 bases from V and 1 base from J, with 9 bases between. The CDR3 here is CATSRDRIRTNEKLFF. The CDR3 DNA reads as TGTGCCACCAGCAGAGATCGGATCCGAACTAATGAAAAACTGTTTTTT.

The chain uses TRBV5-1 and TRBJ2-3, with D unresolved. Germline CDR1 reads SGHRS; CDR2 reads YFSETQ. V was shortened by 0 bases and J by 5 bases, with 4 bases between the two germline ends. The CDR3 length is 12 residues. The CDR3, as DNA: TGCGCCAGCAGCTTGGGGGTAGATACGCAGTATTTT. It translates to CASSLGVDTQYF.

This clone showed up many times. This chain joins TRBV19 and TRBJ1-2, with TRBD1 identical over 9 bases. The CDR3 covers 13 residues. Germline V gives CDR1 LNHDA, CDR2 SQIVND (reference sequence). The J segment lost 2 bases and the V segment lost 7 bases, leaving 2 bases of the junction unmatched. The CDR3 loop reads CASNDRGNYGYTF. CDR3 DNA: TGTGCCAGTAACGACAGGGGGAACTATGGCTACACCTTC.

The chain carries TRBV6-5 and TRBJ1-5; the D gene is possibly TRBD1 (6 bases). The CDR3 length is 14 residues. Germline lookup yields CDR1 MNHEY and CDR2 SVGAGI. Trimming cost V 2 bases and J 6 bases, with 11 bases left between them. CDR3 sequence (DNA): TGTGCCAGCAGTTACGACAGGAGAAGTCAGCCCCAGCATTTT. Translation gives CASSYDRRSQPQHF.

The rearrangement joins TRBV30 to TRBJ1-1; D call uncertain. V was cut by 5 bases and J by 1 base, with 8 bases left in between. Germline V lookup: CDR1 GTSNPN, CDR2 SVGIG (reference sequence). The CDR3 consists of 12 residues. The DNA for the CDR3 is TGTGCCTGGGACTTGGGGAACACTGAAGCTTTCTTT. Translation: CAWDLGNTEAFF.

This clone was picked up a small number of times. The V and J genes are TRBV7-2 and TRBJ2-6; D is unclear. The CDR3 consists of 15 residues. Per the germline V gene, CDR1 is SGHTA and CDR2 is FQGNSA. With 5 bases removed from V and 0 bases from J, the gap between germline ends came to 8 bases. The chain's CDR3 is CASSAISSGANVLTF. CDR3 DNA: TGTGCCAGCAGCGCCATATCCTCTGGGGCCAACGTCCTGACTTTC.

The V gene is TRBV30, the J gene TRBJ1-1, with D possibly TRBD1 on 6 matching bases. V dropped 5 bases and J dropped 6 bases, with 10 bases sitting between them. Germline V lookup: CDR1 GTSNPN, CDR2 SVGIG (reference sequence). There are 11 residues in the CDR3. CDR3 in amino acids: CAWGRGPEAFF. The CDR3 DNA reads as TGTGCCTGGGGCAGGGGACCTGAAGCTTTCTTT.

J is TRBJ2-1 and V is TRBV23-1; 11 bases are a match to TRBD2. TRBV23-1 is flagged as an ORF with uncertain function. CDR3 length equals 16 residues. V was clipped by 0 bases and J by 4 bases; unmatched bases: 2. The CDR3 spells CASSQSIAGGYNEQFF. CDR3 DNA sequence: TGCGCCAGCAGTCAATCGATAGCGGGGGGGTACAATGAGCAGTTCTTC.

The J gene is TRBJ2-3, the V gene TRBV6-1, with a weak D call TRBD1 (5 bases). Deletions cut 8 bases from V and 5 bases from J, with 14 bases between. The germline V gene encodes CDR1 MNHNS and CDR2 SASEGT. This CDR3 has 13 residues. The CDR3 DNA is TGTGCCAGCCCCACCAGGGAAGAAGATACGCAGTATTTT. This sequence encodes CASPTREEDTQYF.

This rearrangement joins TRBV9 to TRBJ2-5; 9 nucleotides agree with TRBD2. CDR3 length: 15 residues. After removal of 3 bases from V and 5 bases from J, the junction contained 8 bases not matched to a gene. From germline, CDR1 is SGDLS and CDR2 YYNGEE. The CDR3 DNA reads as TGTGCCAGCAGCGGTAGCGGGGGCCTCGGTGAGACCCAGTACTTC. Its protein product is CASSGSGGLGETQYF.

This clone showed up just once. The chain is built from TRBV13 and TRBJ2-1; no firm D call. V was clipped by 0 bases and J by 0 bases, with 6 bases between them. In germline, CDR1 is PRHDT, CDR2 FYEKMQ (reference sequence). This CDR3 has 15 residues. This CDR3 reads CASSLGRSSYNEQFF. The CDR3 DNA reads TGTGCCAGCAGCTTAGGACGTAGCTCCTACAATGAGCAGTTCTTC. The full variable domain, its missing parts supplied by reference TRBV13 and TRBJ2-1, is AAGVIQSPRHLIKEKRETATLKCYPIPRHDTVYWYQQGPGQDPQFLISFYEKMQSDKGSIPDRFSAQQFSDYHSELNMSSLELGDSALYFCASSLGRSSYNEQFFGPGTRLTVL.

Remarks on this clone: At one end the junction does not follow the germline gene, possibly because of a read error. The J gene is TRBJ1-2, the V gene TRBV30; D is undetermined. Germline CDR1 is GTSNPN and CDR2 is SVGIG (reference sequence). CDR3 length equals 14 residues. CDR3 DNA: TGTGCCTGGAGTGCCGGTGACGGTTACTATGGCCACACCTTC. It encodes CAWSAGDGYYGHTF.

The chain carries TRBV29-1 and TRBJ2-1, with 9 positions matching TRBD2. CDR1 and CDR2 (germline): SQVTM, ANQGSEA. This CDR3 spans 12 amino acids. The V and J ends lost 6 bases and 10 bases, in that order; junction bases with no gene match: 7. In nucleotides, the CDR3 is TGCAGCGTGGGGGGACTAGCCGGCGAGCAGTTCTTC. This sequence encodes CSVGGLAGEQFF.

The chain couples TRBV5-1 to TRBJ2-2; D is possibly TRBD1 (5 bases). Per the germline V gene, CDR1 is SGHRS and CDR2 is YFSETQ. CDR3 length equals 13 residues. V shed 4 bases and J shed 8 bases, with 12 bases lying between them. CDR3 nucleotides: TGCGCCAGCAGCCTCCCAGGGTCTGGGGAGCTGTTTTTT. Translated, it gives CASSLPGSGELFF.